This TCR beta chain is drawn from a study of blood T cells in healthy people across ages. Study at large: With template switching, about one barcoded beta molecule was captured per two T cells.

This clonotype was counted a few times. The germline gives CDR1 SGHTA, CDR2 FQGTGA. The CDR3 loop spans 15 amino acids. V lost 5 bases and J lost 5; bases outside the gene matches: 10. Together with a sample-barcoded 5' primer, a J-beta primer mix was included in a second PCR lasting about 7 to 12 cycles. Every single cDNA molecule received a tag from a template-switch adaptor with 12 random nucleotides. Each CDR3 protein gets one entry after TCRdb re-called the 5' RACE reads with MiXCR. Found here are approximately 780,000 distinct CDR3 sequences, around 24% of them singletons; the top ten hold 3%. Separately, the same data were catalogued under a study of T cells of mothers and their children.

V is TRBV7-3 and J is TRBJ2-5; TRBD2 aligns across 8 bases. The receptor was derived from a boy younger than 18 in good health. The specimen was blood. Here the CDR3 reads CASSPGGVGDETQYF. The CDR3 coding sequence is TGTGCCAGCAGCCCCGGGGGGGTAGGGGACGAGACCCAGTACTTC.